A single sample is the source of the 25 T cell receptor beta chains below, sequenced in a study of blood T cell repertoires in COVID-19. The data were produced by immunoSEQ multiplex PCR, yet TCRdb's version contains in-frame clones alone and is incomplete. Of 150,000 to 200,000 clones listed, about 92% are singletons. The source material was peripheral blood. These receptors all stem from a woman aged 55-69 years with COVID-19, enrolled during active disease.

This clone was counted once. The chain recombines TRBV9 with TRBJ1-6; D gene ambiguous. Germline V gives CDR1 SGDLS, CDR2 YYNGEE. V gave up 0 bases and J gave up 6 bases, with 7 bases separating them. CDR3 length: 14 residues. In nucleotides, the CDR3 is TGTGCCAGCAGCGTAGGGAGAAGTAATTCACCCCTCCACTTT. It specifies CASSVGRSNSPLHF.

V usage is TRBV6-5 and J usage is TRBJ2-2, with 9 bases matching TRBD2. The V and J ends lost 2 bases and 4 bases, in that order; junction bases with no gene match: 5. Germline assignment: CDR1 MNHEY and CDR2 SVGAGI. The CDR3 is made up of 16 amino acids. The CDR3 sequence is CASSYRGGAGTGELFF. The CDR3 DNA follows: TGTGCCAGCAGTTACCGCGGGGGGGCGGGCACCGGGGAGCTGTTTTTT.

The chain joins TRBV6-5 to TRBJ1-1; no reliable D call. Germline-derived CDR1 and CDR2 are MNHEY and SVGAGI. The CDR3 has 14 amino acids. Trimming shortened V by 6 bases and J by 6 bases, and 17 bases separated the two germline ends. The CDR3 protein is CASSQLGSSAEAFF. DNA for the CDR3: TGTGCCAGCAGCCAACTGGGGAGCTCGGCTGAAGCTTTCTTT.

V usage is TRBV3-1 (or the pseudogene TRBV3-2) and J usage is TRBJ2-1; 11 bases map to TRBD1. The CDR3 contains 15 residues. V trimming: 4 bases; J trimming: 6 bases; junction bases outside the gene matches: 5. Germline V CDR1 and CDR2: LGHDT, YNNKEL (reference sequence). The CDR3 sequence is CASSLTGTGGNEQFF. The CDR3 DNA is TGTGCCAGCAGCCTAACCGGGACAGGGGGCAATGAGCAGTTCTTC.

The gene calls are TRBV2 and TRBJ2-2; 13 bases agree with TRBD2. CDR3 length equals 16 residues. Germline loops: CDR1 SNHLY, CDR2 FYNNEI. V shed 8 bases, J shed 0 bases, and the junction held 3 bases outside the gene matches. The chain's CDR3 is CASGTSGGANTGELFF. The DNA of the CDR3 is TGTGCCAGCGGTACTAGCGGGGGGGCGAACACCGGGGAGCTGTTTTTT.

The chain links TRBV5-1 to TRBJ1-6; D may be TRBD1 (5 bases). Germline loops: CDR1 SGHRS, CDR2 YFSETQ. The V and J ends lost 2 bases and 5 bases respectively, with 11 bases between them. The CDR3 sequence is 15 residues long. As DNA, the CDR3 is TGCGCCAGCAGCTTATCAGGCAGGGATAATTCACCCCTCCACTTT. Its protein is CASSLSGRDNSPLHF.

The chain uses TRBV6-2 or TRBV6-3 and TRBJ1-5; 7 bases line up with TRBD1. The CDR3 is made up of 16 amino acids. Germline V gene sequence: CDR1 MNHEY, CDR2 SVGEGT. The V segment lost 3 bases and the J segment 2 bases; nucleotides outside the gene matches: 7. The CDR3 loop reads CASSYSGGRGNQPQHF. The CDR3 DNA is TGTGCCAGCAGTTATTCAGGGGGTCGAGGCAATCAGCCCCAGCATTTT.

The V gene is TRBV3-1 (or the pseudogene TRBV3-2), the J gene TRBJ2-5; TRBD1 is a possible D gene (6 bases). From germline, CDR1 is LGHDT and CDR2 YNNKEL (reference sequence). V lost 4 bases and J lost 5, with 20 bases in between. The CDR3 consists of 16 residues. The chain's CDR3 is CASSRTNMGDTETQYF. In DNA, the CDR3 is TGTGCCAGCAGCCGAACCAACATGGGGGACACGGAGACCCAGTACTTC.

J is TRBJ1-6 and V is TRBV7-9; D not certain. V was clipped by 5 bases and J by 14 bases, with 19 bases between them. This CDR3 region has 14 residues. In germline, CDR1 is SEHNR, CDR2 FQNEAQ (reference sequence). CDR3 protein: CASSPAGSLEALHF. The DNA for the CDR3 is TGTGCCAGCAGCCCCGCCGGGTCACTCGAAGCCCTCCACTTT.

This chain uses TRBV13 with TRBJ1-1, with D tentatively TRBD1 (5 bases). Per germline, CDR1 PRHDT and CDR2 FYEKMQ (reference sequence). Trimming cost V 2 bases and J 4 bases, with 11 bases left between them. The CDR3 is made up of 14 amino acids. CDR3 residues: CASSLQGKGTEAFF. CDR3 nucleotides: TGTGCCAGCAGCTTACAGGGAAAGGGCACTGAAGCTTTCTTT. Together with reference TRBV13 and TRBJ1-1, the CDR3 gives the full variable domain: AAGVIQSPRHLIKEKRETATLKCYPIPRHDTVYWYQQGPGQDPQFLISFYEKMQSDKGSIPDRFSAQQFSDYHSELNMSSLELGDSALYFCASSLQGKGTEAFFGQGTRLTVV.

This CDR3 reads CSASPGTGSASPLHF. The CDR3 DNA sequence: TGCAGTGCTAGTCCGGGAACAGGGTCGGCTTCACCCCTCCACTTT. The chain uses TRBV20-1 and TRBJ1-6, with D possibly being TRBD1 (6 bases). The CDR3 consists of 15 residues. Per the germline V gene, CDR1 is DFQATT and CDR2 is SNEGSKA (reference sequence). The ends were cut back, 3 bases at V and 9 bases at J, with 18 bases in the middle.

The rearrangement uses TRBV30 and TRBJ1-2, with TRBD1 identical over 11 bases. The CDR3 covers 15 residues. In germline, CDR1 is GTSNPN, CDR2 SVGIG (reference sequence). After removal of 2 bases from V and 4 bases from J, the junction contained 6 bases not matched to a gene. The CDR3 sequence is CAWSRFGTGGYGYTF. In DNA form, the CDR3 reads TGTGCCTGGAGTCGATTCGGGACAGGGGGCTATGGCTACACCTTC.

This clone was observed once. This chain uses TRBV5-1 with TRBJ1-4; D remains unclear. Trimming removed 0 bases from V and 8 bases from J, with 17 bases in between. The CDR3 length is 16 residues. Germline V gene sequence: CDR1 SGHRS, CDR2 YFSETQ. As DNA, the CDR3 is TGCGCCAGCAGCTTGGCCGCTGGGCCTGTAACGGAAAAACTGTTTTTT. Residues: CASSLAAGPVTEKLFF.

The chain recombines TRBV3-1 (or the pseudogene TRBV3-2) with TRBJ2-1; 11 positions match TRBD2. CDR3 length equals 18 residues. J gave up 8 bases and V 4 bases, and 16 bases lay outside the gene matches. CDR1 is LGHDT and CDR2 is YNNKEL in the germline V gene (reference sequence). In nucleotides, the CDR3 is TGTGCCAGCAGCCTACAACCGGTTAGCGGGGGGGCGCGAGATGAGCAGTTCTTC. This sequence encodes CASSLQPVSGGARDEQFF.

This clone was seen a single time. The rearrangement links TRBV19 to TRBJ1-6; TRBD1 agrees at 9 bases. The CDR3 length is 14 residues. The V and J ends lost 9 bases and 6 bases, in that order; junction bases with no gene match: 6. Germline-derived CDR1 and CDR2 are LNHDA and SQIVND (reference sequence). CDR3 residues: CASQTGGSNSPLHF. DNA for the CDR3: TGTGCCAGCCAAACAGGGGGCAGTAATTCACCCCTCCACTTT.

This sequence joins TRBV27 and TRBJ2-2; 9 bases map to TRBD1. The CDR3 has 14 amino acids. Germline assignment: CDR1 MNHEY and CDR2 SMNVEV (reference sequence). Germline trimming cut 5 bases from V and 5 bases from J; bases unmatched to any gene: 3. CDR3 in amino acids: CASSPGQGTGELFF. CDR3 nucleotide sequence: TGTGCCAGCAGTCCCGGACAGGGGACCGGGGAGCTGTTTTTT.

The J gene is TRBJ1-6, the V gene TRBV5-4; 9 positions match TRBD1. The V segment lost 0 bases and the J segment 10 bases; nucleotides outside the gene matches: 2. Per germline, CDR1 SGHNT and CDR2 YYREEE (reference sequence). This CDR3 contains 14 residues. In nucleotides, the CDR3 is TGTGCCAGCAGCTTGGAGGACAGGGGCTCACCCCTCCACTTT. This gives the protein CASSLEDRGSPLHF.

This chain links TRBV18 with TRBJ1-1; tentative D call: TRBD1 (6 bases). The CDR3 has 14 amino acids. Germline V gene sequence: CDR1 KGHSH, CDR2 LQKENI. V lost 6 bases to trimming and J lost 2 bases, with 13 bases between them. The CDR3 is CASSLRDTNTEAFF. The CDR3 DNA is TGTGCCAGCTCTCTCCGGGACACCAACACTGAAGCTTTCTTT.

This chain joins TRBV18 and TRBJ2-7, with 7 bases fitting TRBD1. CDR1 is KGHSH and CDR2 is LQKENI in the germline V gene. The V and J ends lost 3 bases and 4 bases, in that order; junction bases with no gene match: 3. This CDR3 is built from 13 residues. The CDR3 loop is CASSPGTVYEQYF. In DNA, the CDR3 is TGTGCCAGCTCACCCGGGACAGTGTACGAGCAGTACTTC.

This clone was counted a single time. The chain employs TRBV21-1 and TRBJ2-3; the DNA was not compared with TRBD1, the D call given in the table. TRBV21-1 is recorded as a pseudogene. The CDR3 consists of 17 residues. CDR3 residues: CASSPKQGALDTDTQYF. CDR3 sequence (DNA): TGTGCCAGCAGTCCCAAACAGGGGGCGTTGGACACAGATACGCAGTATTTT.

This chain links TRBV7-2 with TRBJ2-7; 7 nucleotides align to TRBD1. Looked up from germline, CDR1 is SGHTA and CDR2 is FQGNSA. The CDR3 has 13 amino acids. Germline trimming cut 5 bases from V and 7 bases from J; bases unmatched to any gene: 8. The CDR3: CASSGTVIREQYF. CDR3 nucleotide sequence: TGTGCCAGCAGCGGGACAGTAATTAGGGAGCAGTACTTC.

The V and J genes are TRBV5-8 and TRBJ2-2; TRBD1 matches 9 bases. This CDR3 spans 15 amino acids. Trimming took 4 bases from V and 6 from J; bases not matched to a gene: 7. In germline, CDR1 is SGHTS, CDR2 YDEGEE. CDR3 DNA: TGTGCCAGCAGCCCGGGACAGGGCTTGGCCGGGGAGCTGTTTTTT. Translating it yields CASSPGQGLAGELFF.

This chain connects TRBV5-1 to TRBJ2-5; 7 positions agree with TRBD1. V shed 0 bases and J 3 bases; nucleotides not matched to a gene: 2. This CDR3 has 14 amino acids. Germline V gene lookup returns CDR1 SGHRS and CDR2 YFSETQ. CDR3 DNA: TGCGCCAGCAGCTTGGTGGGGACAGAAGAGACCCAGTACTTC. Residues: CASSLVGTEETQYF.

To note about this clone: Other nucleotide sequences from this sample produce the same CDR3. The genes are TRBV5-1 and TRBJ2-5; D ambiguous. Trimming left V 3 bases short and J 2 bases short, with 2 bases between. The CDR3 runs 11 residues. Germline loops: CDR1 SGHRS, CDR2 YFSETQ. The CDR3 DNA is TGCGCCAGCAGCTCACAAGAGACCCAGTACTTC. Protein product: CASSSQETQYF.

J is TRBJ2-1 and V is TRBV11-3, with D possibly being TRBD1 (5 bases). The CDR3 spans 14 residues. CDR1 is SGHNT, CDR2 YENEEA, per germline. Trimming shortened V by 6 bases and J by 6 bases, and 15 bases separated the two germline ends. The CDR3 loop is CASSPGRVGNEQFF. DNA for the CDR3: TGTGCCAGCAGTCCCGGCAGGGTGGGCAATGAGCAGTTCTTC.